This TCR beta chain came from a study of blood T cell repertoires in COVID-19. Germline CDR1 is SGHKS and CDR2 is YYEKEE (reference sequence). Trimming cost V 4 bases and J 5 bases; bases outside gene matches: 2. CDR3 length: 12 residues. The repertoire was sequenced with immunoSEQ multiplex PCR; TCRdb's copy has only in-frame clones and lacks some. Seen here are tens of thousands of clones, over 85% observed once, and the top ten hold under 6.5%. The rearrangement uses TRBV5-5 and TRBJ2-7; TRBD1 matches at 8 bases. The TCR originated in a human donor in a cohort sampled during active COVID-19. Sequencing input: peripheral blood. The CDR3 spells CASSLTGDEQYF. CDR3 sequence (DNA): TGTGCCAGCAGCCTGACAGGGGACGAGCAGTACTTC.